This T cell receptor beta chain was recorded in a study of response to subunit inactivated influenza vaccine. The study's findings and limits: Only a handful of new T cells, the authors suggested, are recruited with each seasonal influenza vaccination.

Comment on this clonotype: Its matching antigen is unknown.

MiXCR, applied by TCRdb to the RT-PCR reads, yields one record per CDR3 protein. Of hundreds of thousands of distinct CDR3 sequences detected, 16% appear once; the ten largest clones hold less than 4%. The CDR3 contains 14 residues. Germline CDR1 and CDR2: SGHRS and YFSETQ. V was clipped by 5 bases and J by 7 bases; unmatched bases: 6. This specimen consisted of CD4+ T cells sorted from PBMCs, obtained approximately 25 months after vaccination. The sequence came from a man aged 50 to 69 who received an inactivated influenza vaccine. This chain uses TRBV5-1 with TRBJ2-1; 10 bases map to TRBD2. The CDR3 region is CASSQLAGENEQFF. CDR3 in DNA: TGCGCCAGCAGTCAGCTAGCGGGAGAAAATGAGCAGTTCTTC.